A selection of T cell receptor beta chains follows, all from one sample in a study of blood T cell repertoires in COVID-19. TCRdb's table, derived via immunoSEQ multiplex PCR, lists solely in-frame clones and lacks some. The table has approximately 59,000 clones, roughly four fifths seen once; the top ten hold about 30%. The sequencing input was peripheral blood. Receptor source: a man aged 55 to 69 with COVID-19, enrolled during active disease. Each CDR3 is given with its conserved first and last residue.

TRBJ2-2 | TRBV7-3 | CASSPSGAGGIGELFF
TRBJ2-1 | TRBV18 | CASSDRTGTYNEQFF
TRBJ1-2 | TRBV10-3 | CAISDPTQGNRSSYGYTF
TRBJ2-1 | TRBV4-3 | CASSQDRGLASHSYNEQFF
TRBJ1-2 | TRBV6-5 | CASQGGRGGYTF
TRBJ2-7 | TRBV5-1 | CASRRTDAYYEQYF
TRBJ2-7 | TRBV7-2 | CASSPRGGQNYEQYF
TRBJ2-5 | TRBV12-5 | CASGLESSGKETQYF
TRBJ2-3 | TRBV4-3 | CASSQLSGSGTQYF
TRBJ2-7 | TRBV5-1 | CASSLTSGRVWSEQYF
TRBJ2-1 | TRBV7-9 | CASSPRGLAGKYNEQFF
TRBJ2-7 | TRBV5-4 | CASSSTGTASYEQYF
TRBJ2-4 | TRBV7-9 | CASSASGAHIQYF
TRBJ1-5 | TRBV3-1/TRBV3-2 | CASSLGGFGNQPQHF
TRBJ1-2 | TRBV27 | CASSSGLGNGYTF
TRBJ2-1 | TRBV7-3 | CASSLSAASNEQFF
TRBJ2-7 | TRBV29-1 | CSVAGGAGSYEQYF
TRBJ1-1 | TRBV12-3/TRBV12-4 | CASRGDYFEAFF
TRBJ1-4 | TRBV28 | CASRHGTVEKLFF
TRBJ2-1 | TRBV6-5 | CASSSVRVGYNEQFF
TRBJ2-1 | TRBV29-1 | CSVEGGTSGSFEQFF
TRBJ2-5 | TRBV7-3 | CASSPGIFETQYF
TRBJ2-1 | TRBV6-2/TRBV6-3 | CASSSTSGGLYNEQFF
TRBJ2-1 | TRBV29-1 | CSGRGERGYNEQFF
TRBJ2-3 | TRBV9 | CASQRDSTDTQYF